The sequence of this T cell receptor beta chain was determined in a study of cytomegalovirus exposure and HLA in healthy donors. Sampled while nominally healthy, donors likely had unrecorded immune exposures. Findings of the study overall: A later analysis revealed that TCR association rates differed between HLA loci, peaking at DRB1 and bottoming out at HLA-C. Earlier findings revealed that most TCR beta V segments proved productive either about 87% or about 30% of the time.

Remarks on this clone: The antigen remains unidentified.

With V trimmed by 3 bases and J by 3 bases, 7 bases remained unmatched. This CDR3 has 16 amino acids. In germline, CDR1 is LNHDA, CDR2 SQIVND (reference sequence). A multiplex PCR was run with 60 Vbeta primers and 13 Jbeta primers. TCRdb keeps only in-frame clones here, not all; method: immunoSEQ multiplex PCR. The repertoire includes roughly 100,000 clones, approximately 77% of them detected once, and 4.5% to 5% sits in the top ten. The specimen was PBMCs. This receptor was obtained from a woman in her thirties or forties in good health and CMV-seronegative. The chain carries TRBV19 and TRBJ1-4; 7 bases map to TRBD1. The CDR3, as DNA: TGTGCCAGTAGTATCCCCCGACAGGGAGCTAATGAAAAACTGTTTTTT. Translation: CASSIPRQGANEKLFF. The entire variable domain, with the rest obtained from reference TRBV19 and TRBJ1-4, is as follows: DGGITQSPKYLFRKEGQNVTLSCEQNLNHDAMYWYRQDPGQGLRLIYYSQIVNDFQKGDIAEGYSVSREKKESFPLTVTSAQKNPTAFYLCASSIPRQGANEKLFFGSGTQLSVL.